Here is one T cell receptor beta chain with its context. The CDR3 is 15 amino acids. Per germline, CDR1 SGHTA and CDR2 FQGTGA. Trimming took 2 bases from V and 4 from J; bases not matched to a gene: 7. The sample is drawn from a study of shared clonotypes between healthy human individuals. Method: immunoSEQ multiplex PCR; TCRdb's copy keeps in-frame clones and lacks some. The profile shows more than 2,000,000 clones, about 92% of them singletons. The clonotype originates from a man younger than 35 in good health. Some clones in this sample may be carry-over from other donors' samples. The genes are TRBV7-3 and TRBJ2-5; 7 bases are a match to TRBD2. Material: naive CD4+ T cells from PBMCs. Subset in this sample: CD45RA+ positively selected. The CDR3 region has the DNA TGTGCCAGCAGCTTAGTCGGGGTAGCGGGAGAGACCCAGTACTTC. Translating it yields CASSLVGVAGETQYF.